The clone carrying this TCR beta chain occurred many times. Its antigen remains unknown. TCRdb passed the 5' RACE reads through MiXCR, listing each CDR3 protein once. The sample has around 230,000 distinct CDR3 sequences; under 8.5% are singletons. This entry comes from a study of CD8 T cells in ankylosing spondylitis. Whole-study results and caveats: Apparently characteristic of ankylosing spondylitis blood was a TCR beta motif (roughly eight highly homologous variants).

Germline CDR1 MNHEY, CDR2 SMNVEV (reference sequence). With 3 bases removed from V and 4 bases from J, the gap between germline ends came to 12 bases. This CDR3 contains 14 residues. The chain carries TRBV27 and TRBJ1-2; maybe TRBD1 (6 bases). This TCR came from a female donor with ankylosing spondylitis or in good health (not recorded which). Specimen: blood, either unsorted or a sorted T cell fraction (not recorded which). CDR3 protein: CASSLDSRTYGYTF. In DNA, the CDR3 is TGTGCCAGCAGTTTGGACAGCCGTACCTATGGCTACACCTTC.